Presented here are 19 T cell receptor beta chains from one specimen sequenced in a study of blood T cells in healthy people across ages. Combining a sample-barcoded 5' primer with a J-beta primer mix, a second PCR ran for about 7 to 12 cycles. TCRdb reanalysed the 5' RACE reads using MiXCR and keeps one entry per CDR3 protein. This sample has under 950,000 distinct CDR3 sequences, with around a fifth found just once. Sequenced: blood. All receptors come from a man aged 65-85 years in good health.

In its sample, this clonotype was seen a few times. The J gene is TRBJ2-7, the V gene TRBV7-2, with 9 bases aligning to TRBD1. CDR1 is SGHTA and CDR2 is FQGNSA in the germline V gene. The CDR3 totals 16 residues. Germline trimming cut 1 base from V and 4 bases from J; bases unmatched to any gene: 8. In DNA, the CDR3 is TGTGCCAGCAGCTTAGTTAGTGGGACAGGGTCATACGAGCAGTACGTC. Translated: CASSLVSGTGSYEQYV.

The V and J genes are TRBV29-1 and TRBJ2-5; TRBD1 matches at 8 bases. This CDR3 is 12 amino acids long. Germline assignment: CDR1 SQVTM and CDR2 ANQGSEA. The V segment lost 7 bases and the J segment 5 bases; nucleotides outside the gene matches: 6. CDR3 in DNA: TGCAGCGGGCAGGGGGCCCTGGAGACCCAGTACTTC. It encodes CSGQGALETQYF.

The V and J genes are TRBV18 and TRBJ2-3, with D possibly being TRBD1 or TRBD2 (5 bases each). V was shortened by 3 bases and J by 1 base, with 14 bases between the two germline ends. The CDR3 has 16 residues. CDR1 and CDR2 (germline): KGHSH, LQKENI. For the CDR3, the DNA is TGTGCCAGCTCACCGAGGGAAAGGGGTGGCACAGATACGCAGTATTTT. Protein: CASSPRERGGTDTQYF.

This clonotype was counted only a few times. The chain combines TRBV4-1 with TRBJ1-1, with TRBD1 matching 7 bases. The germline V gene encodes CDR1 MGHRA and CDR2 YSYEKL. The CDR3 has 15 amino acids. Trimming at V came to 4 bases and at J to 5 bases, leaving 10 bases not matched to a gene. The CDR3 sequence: CASSLPDREATEAFF. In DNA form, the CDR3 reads TGCGCCAGCAGCCTTCCCGACAGGGAGGCGACTGAAGCTTTCTTT.

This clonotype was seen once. The CDR3 reads CASTVGTSQETQYF. CDR3 coding DNA: TGCGCCAGCACGGTGGGGACTAGCCAAGAGACCCAGTACTTC. This sequence joins TRBV5-1 and TRBJ2-5; 8 nucleotides agree with TRBD2. Trimming cost V 6 bases and J 1 base; bases outside gene matches: 5. The CDR3 is 14 residues long. Germline values: CDR1 SGHRS, CDR2 YFSETQ. Full variable domain (remainder filled in from reference TRBV5-1 and TRBJ2-5): KAGVTQTPRYLIKTRGQQVTLSCSPISGHRSVSWYQQTPGQGLQFLFEYFSETQRNKGNFPGRFSGRQFSNSRSEMNVSTLELGDSALYLCASTVGTSQETQYFGPGTRLLVL.

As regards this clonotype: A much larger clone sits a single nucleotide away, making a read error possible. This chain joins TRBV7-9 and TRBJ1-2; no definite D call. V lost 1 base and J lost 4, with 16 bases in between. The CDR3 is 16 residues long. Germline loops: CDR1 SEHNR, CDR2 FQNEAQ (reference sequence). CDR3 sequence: CASSLGSAGPSYGYTF. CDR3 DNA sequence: TGTGCCAGCAGCTTAGGGTCGGCAGGCCCTAGCTATGGCTACACCTTC.

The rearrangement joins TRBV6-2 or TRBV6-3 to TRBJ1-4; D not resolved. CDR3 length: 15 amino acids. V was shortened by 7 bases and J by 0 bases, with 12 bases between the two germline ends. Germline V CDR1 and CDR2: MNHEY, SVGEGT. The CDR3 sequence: CASIRNRATNEKLFF. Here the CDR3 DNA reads TGTGCCAGCATTCGAAACAGAGCAACTAATGAAAAACTGTTTTTT.

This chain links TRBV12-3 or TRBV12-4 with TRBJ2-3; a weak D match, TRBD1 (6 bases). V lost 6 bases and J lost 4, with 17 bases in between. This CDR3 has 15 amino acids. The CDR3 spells CASSLQGSMADTQYF. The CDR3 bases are TGTGCCAGCAGCCTTCAGGGGAGTATGGCAGATACGCAGTATTTT.

CDR3 in DNA: TGTGCCACCACGGTGGCACTCTTCCCAGGGGAGACCCAGTACTTC. Residues: CATTVALFPGETQYF. This chain links TRBV15 with TRBJ2-5; D might be TRBD1 (5 bases). CDR1 and CDR2 (germline): LNHNV, YYDKDF (reference sequence). The CDR3 runs 15 residues. V lost 7 bases to trimming and J lost 5 bases, with 20 bases between them.

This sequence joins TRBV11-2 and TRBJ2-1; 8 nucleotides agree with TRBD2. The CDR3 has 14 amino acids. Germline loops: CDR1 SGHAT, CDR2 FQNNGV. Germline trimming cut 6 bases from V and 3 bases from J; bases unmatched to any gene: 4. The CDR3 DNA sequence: TGTGCCAGCAGAGTAGCGGGGTTCTACAATGAGCAGTTCTTC. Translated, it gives CASRVAGFYNEQFF. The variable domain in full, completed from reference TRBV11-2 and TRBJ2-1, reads EAGVAQSPRYKIIEKRQSVAFWCNPISGHATLYWYQQILGQGPKLLIQFQNNGVVDDSQLPKDRFSAERLKGVDSTLKIQPAKLEDSAVYLCASRVAGFYNEQFFGPGTRLTVL.

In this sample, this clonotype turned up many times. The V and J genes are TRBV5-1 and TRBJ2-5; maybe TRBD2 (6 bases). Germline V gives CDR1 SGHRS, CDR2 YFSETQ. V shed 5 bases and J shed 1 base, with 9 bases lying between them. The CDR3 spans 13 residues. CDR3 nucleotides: TGCGCCAGCAGTGGAGGGCCCCAAGAGACCCAGTACTTC. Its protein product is CASSGGPQETQYF.

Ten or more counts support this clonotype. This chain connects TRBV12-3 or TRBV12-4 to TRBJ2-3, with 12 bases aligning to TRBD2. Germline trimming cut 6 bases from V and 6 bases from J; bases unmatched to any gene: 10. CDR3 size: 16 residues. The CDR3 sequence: CASRKQLAGGPDTQYF. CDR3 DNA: TGTGCCAGCAGAAAACAACTAGCGGGGGGTCCGGATACGCAGTATTTT.

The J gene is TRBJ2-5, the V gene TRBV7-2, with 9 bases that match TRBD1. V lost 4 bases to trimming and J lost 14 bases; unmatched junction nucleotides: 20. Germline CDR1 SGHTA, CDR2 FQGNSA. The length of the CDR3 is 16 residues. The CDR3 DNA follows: TGTGCCAGCAGCTCATTCACAGATCGGACAGGGGAAAGGGTCTACTTC. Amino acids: CASSSFTDRTGERVYF.

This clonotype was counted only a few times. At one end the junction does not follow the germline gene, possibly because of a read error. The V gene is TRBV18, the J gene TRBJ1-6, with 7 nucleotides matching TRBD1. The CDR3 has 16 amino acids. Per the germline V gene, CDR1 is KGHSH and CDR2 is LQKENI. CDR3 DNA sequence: TGTGCCAGCTCATTGGTCCCGGGACAGAATAATTCACCCCCCCACTTT. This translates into CASSLVPGQNNSPPHF.

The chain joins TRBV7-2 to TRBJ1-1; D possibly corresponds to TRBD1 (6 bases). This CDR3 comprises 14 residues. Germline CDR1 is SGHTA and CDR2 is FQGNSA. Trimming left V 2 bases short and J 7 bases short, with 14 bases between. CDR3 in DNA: TGTGCCAGCAGCTTAAACAGGGTTCCGGGTGAAGCTTTCTTT. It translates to CASSLNRVPGEAFF.

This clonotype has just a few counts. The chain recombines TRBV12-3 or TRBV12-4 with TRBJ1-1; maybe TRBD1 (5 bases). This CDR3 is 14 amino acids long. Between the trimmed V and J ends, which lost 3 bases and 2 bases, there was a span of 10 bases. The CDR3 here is CASSFTGTNTEAFF. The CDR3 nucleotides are TGTGCCAGCAGTTTCACGGGGACTAACACTGAAGCTTTCTTT.

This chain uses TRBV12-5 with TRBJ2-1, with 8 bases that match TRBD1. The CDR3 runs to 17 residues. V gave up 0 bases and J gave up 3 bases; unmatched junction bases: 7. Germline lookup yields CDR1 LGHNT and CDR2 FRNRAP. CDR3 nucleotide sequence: TGTGCTAGTGGTTTGGTACGATTGACAGGGGACTACAATGAGCAGTTCTTC. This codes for CASGLVRLTGDYNEQFF.

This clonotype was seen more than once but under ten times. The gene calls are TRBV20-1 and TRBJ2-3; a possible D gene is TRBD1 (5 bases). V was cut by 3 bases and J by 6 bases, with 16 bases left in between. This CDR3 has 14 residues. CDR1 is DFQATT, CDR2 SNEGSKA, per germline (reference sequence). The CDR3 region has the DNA TGCAGTGCTAGCGACAATCGACAGCACGATACGCAGTATTTT. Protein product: CSASDNRQHDTQYF.

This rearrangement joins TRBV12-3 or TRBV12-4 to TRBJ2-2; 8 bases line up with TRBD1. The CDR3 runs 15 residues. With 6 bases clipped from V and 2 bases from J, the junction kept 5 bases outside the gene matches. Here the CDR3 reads CASSQGARNTGELFF. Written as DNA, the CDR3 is TGTGCCAGCAGCCAGGGGGCCAGAAACACCGGGGAGCTGTTTTTT.